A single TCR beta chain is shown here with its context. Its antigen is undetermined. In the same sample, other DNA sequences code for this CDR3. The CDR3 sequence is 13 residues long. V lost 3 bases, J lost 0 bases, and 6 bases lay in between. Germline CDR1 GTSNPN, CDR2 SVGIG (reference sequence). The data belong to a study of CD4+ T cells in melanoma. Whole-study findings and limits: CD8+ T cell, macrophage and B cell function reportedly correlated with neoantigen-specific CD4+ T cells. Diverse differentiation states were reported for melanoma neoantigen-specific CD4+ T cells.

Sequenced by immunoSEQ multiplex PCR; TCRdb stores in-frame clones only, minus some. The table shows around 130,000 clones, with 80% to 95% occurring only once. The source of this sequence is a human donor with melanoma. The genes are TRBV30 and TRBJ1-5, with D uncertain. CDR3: CAWSGDSNQPQHF. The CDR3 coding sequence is TGTGCCTGGAGCGGAGATAGCAATCAGCCCCAGCATTTT.